Below, 9 T cell receptor beta chains from the same sample are listed, as sequenced in a study of Graves' ophthalmopathy and Graves' hyperthyroidism. TCR beta CDR3 amplification used RNA transcripts. HTBI primers primed a first-round RT-PCR, and a second-round multiplex PCR followed. TCRdb re-derived calls from the multiplex PCR reads in MiXCR, one entry per CDR3 protein. The profile covers about 480,000 distinct CDR3 sequences, with roughly 14% appearing a single time and roughly 10% taken by the ten largest. The sample taken for sequencing was blood. All receptors come from a young woman with Graves' ophthalmopathy.

This clonotype came up once. This rearrangement joins TRBV12-3 or TRBV12-4 to TRBJ1-1; the match to TRBD1 covers 10 bases. With 6 bases clipped from V and 4 bases from J, the junction kept 5 bases outside the gene matches. CDR3 length: 14 amino acids. As DNA, the CDR3 is TGTGCCAGCAGAGAGGGACAGGGGATCACTGAAGCTTTCTTT. Amino acids: CASREGQGITEAFF.

This clonotype was counted ten times or more. The rearrangement links TRBV20-1 to TRBJ2-5; TRBD1 might be the D (5 bases). From germline, CDR1 is DFQATT and CDR2 SNEGSKA (reference sequence). V lost 6 bases to trimming and J lost 0 bases, with 11 bases between them. The CDR3 runs 13 residues. The CDR3 bases are TGCAGTGCCCTCAGACAGAACCAAGAGACCCAGTACTTC. Residues: CSALRQNQETQYF.

This clonotype was detected many times. The chain has TRBV6-1 and TRBJ1-5; tentative D call: TRBD1 (5 bases). V was cut by 7 bases and J by 1 base, with 8 bases left in between. The germline V gene encodes CDR1 MNHNS and CDR2 SASEGT. The CDR3 runs 13 residues. The CDR3 protein is CASTDSSNQPQHF. The CDR3 DNA reads TGTGCCAGCACTGACAGCAGCAATCAGCCCCAGCATTTT.

This clonotype was counted at least ten times. The chain links TRBV7-2 to TRBJ2-5; D is ambiguous. CDR1 is SGHTA, CDR2 FQGNSA, per germline. The germline V and J ends were trimmed by 5 bases and 0 bases, with 10 bases remaining between them. This CDR3 has 14 residues. CDR3 in amino acids: CASSLSPYQETQYF. CDR3 sequence (DNA): TGTGCCAGCAGCCTGAGTCCGTACCAAGAGACCCAGTACTTC.

Ten or more counts support this clonotype. CDR3 protein: CSVGRAESMLYEQYF. The CDR3 region has the DNA TGCAGCGTTGGTCGGGCAGAAAGTATGCTCTACGAGCAGTACTTC. V gene TRBV29-1 combines with J gene TRBJ2-7; D call uncertain. This CDR3 has 15 amino acids. Germline V gene lookup returns CDR1 SQVTM and CDR2 ANQGSEA. Trimming shortened V by 4 bases and J by 3 bases, and 19 bases separated the two germline ends.

A note on this clonotype: One end of the junction is discordant with germline, which a read error may explain. The J gene is TRBJ2-2, the V gene TRBV6-2 or TRBV6-3; the D gene is possibly TRBD2 (6 bases). The CDR3 runs 17 residues. Looked up from germline, CDR1 is MNHEY and CDR2 is SVGEGT. The CDR3 sequence is CVSRVGPGLRNSGDLFF. The DNA of the CDR3 is TGTGTCAGCCGGGTCGGACCGGGACTTAGGAACTCCGGGGATCTGTTTTTT.

Many counts were recorded for this clonotype. The V gene is TRBV2, the J gene TRBJ2-7; perhaps TRBD2 as D (5 bases). The CDR3 runs to 12 residues. Germline V gene data show CDR1 as SNHLY and CDR2 as FYNNEI. The V gene lost 9 bases and the J gene lost 1 base, with 10 bases spanning the gap. CDR3 sequence (DNA): TGTGCCAGTCTAGCTGCATCCTACGAGCAGTACTTC. The encoded protein is CASLAASYEQYF. Combining the CDR3 with reference TRBV2 and TRBJ2-7 gives the whole variable domain EPEVTQTPSHQVTQMGQEVILRCVPISNHLYFYWYRQILGQKVEFLVSFYNNEISEKSEIFDDQFSVERPDGSNFTLKIRSTKLEDSAMYFCASLAASYEQYFGPGTRLTVT.

This clonotype was recorded a few times. J is TRBJ1-3 and V is TRBV30; D not certain. This CDR3 contains 14 residues. Germline V CDR1 and CDR2: GTSNPN, SVGIG (reference sequence). The V end was cut by 1 base, the J end by 2 bases, with 9 bases between. The CDR3 protein is CAWSDGIPGNTIYF. In DNA form, the CDR3 reads TGTGCCTGGAGTGATGGGATCCCTGGAAACACCATATATTTT. The complete variable domain, with remaining parts taken from reference TRBV30 and TRBJ1-3, reads SQTIHQWPATLVQPVGSPLSLECTVEGTSNPNLYWYRQAAGRGLQLLFYSVGIGQISSEVPQNLSASRPQDRQFILSSKKLLLSDSGFYLCAWSDGIPGNTIYFGEGSWLTVV.

This clonotype was recorded many times. V is TRBV6-5 and J is TRBJ1-1; D is ambiguous. Germline values: CDR1 MNHEY, CDR2 SVGAGI. The CDR3 runs to 14 residues. Trimming left V 2 bases short and J 8 bases short, with 15 bases between. The CDR3 spells CASSYVGPLSEAFF. The DNA of the CDR3 is TGTGCCAGCAGTTACGTGGGCCCTCTTTCGGAAGCTTTCTTT.